A single sample gave rise to the 12 T cell receptor beta chains below, sequenced in a study of blood T cells in healthy people across ages. Sample-barcoded 5' priming and a J-beta primer mix drove a second PCR of about 6 to 12 cycles. TCRdb passed the 5' RACE reads through MiXCR, listing each CDR3 protein once. The table has 780,000 or so distinct CDR3 sequences, roughly 25% seen once; the top ten hold roughly 3.8%. The same data also contributed to another study, on T cells of mothers and their children.

The sequencing input was blood. The receptors stem from a boy aged 5-17 years in good health.

This chain connects TRBV4-1 to TRBJ2-3; D unclear. Germline lookup yields CDR1 MGHRA and CDR2 YSYEKL. The V and J ends lost 2 bases and 1 base respectively, with 10 bases between them. The CDR3 has 15 residues. The CDR3 here is CASSQSRVGTDTQYF. CDR3 DNA: TGCGCCAGCAGCCAAAGTAGGGTCGGCACAGATACGCAGTATTTT.

This clonotype was seen only a few times. The chain recombines TRBV15 with TRBJ2-3; D gene unclear. CDR3 size: 13 residues. Germline V gene data show CDR1 as LNHNV and CDR2 as YYDKDF (reference sequence). Trimming removed 9 bases from V and 4 bases from J, with 14 bases in between. CDR3 coding DNA: TGTGCCACTGCCGAGACCCTGCCAGATACGCAGTATTTT. It encodes CATAETLPDTQYF. The full variable domain, rest sourced from reference TRBV15 and TRBJ2-3, is DAMVIQNPRYQVTQFGKPVTLSCSQTLNHNVMYWYQQKSSQAPKLLFHYYDKDFNNEADTPDNFQSRRPNTSFCFLDIRSPGLGDTAMYLCATAETLPDTQYFGPGTRLTVL.

This clonotype has just a few counts. This chain connects TRBV28 to TRBJ2-7; TRBD1 agrees at 9 bases. Germline CDR1 and CDR2: MDHEN and SYDVKM. The CDR3 is made up of 16 amino acids. J was trimmed by 4 bases and V by 5 bases; bases with no gene match: 12. The CDR3 coding sequence is TGTGCCAGCAGTGGGGGACAGGGCGGGGAGGTTTACGAGCAGTACTTC. Translated: CASSGGQGGEVYEQYF. Combining the CDR3 with reference TRBV28 and TRBJ2-7 gives the whole variable domain DVKVTQSSRYLVKRTGEKVFLECVQDMDHENMFWYRQDPGLGLRLIYFSYDVKMKEKGDIPEGYSVSREKKERFSLILESASTNQTSMYLCASSGGQGGEVYEQYFGPGTRLTVT.

This chain links TRBV29-1 with TRBJ2-3, with a possible D match to TRBD2 (6 bases). This CDR3 is built from 14 residues. Per germline, CDR1 SQVTM and CDR2 ANQGSEA. With 1 base removed from V and 1 base from J, the gap between germline ends came to 9 bases. CDR3 sequence reads: CSVEGGIRTDTQYF. Written as DNA, the CDR3 is TGCAGCGTTGAAGGCGGGATTCGCACAGATACGCAGTATTTT.

This clonotype came up a few times. The chain carries TRBV11-1 and TRBJ1-1; TRBD1 might be the D (5 bases). The germline V gene has CDR1 SGHAT and CDR2 FQDESV (reference sequence). This CDR3 is built from 15 residues. Trimming removed 2 bases from V and 6 bases from J, with 16 bases in between. CDR3: CASSLPWTNQPEAFF. Written as DNA, the CDR3 is TGTGCCAGCAGCTTACCATGGACAAATCAACCTGAAGCTTTCTTT. Complete variable domain (other parts from reference TRBV11-1 and TRBJ1-1): EAEVAQSPRYKITEKSQAVAFWCDPISGHATLYWYRQILGQGPELLVQFQDESVVDDSQLPKDRFSAERLKGVDSTLKIQPAELGDSAMYLCASSLPWTNQPEAFFGQGTRLTVV.

This chain links TRBV7-3 with TRBJ2-5; D gene unclear. Trimming removed 4 bases from V and 7 bases from J, with 19 bases in between. The germline V gene encodes CDR1 SGHTA and CDR2 FQGTGA. The CDR3 has 15 residues. CDR3 nucleotides: TGTGCCAGCAGCTCGCAGGCTCGAGAAGTTGGGACCCAGTACTTC. Protein product: CASSSQAREVGTQYF. Full variable domain (outside the CDR3, taken from reference TRBV7-3 and TRBJ2-5): GAGVSQTPSNKVTEKGKYVELRCDPISGHTALYWYRQSLGQGPEFLIYFQGTGAADDSGLPNDRFFAVRPEGSVSTLKIQRTERGDSAVYLCASSSQAREVGTQYFGPGTRLLVL.

The chain combines TRBV27 with TRBJ2-1, with D uncertain. The CDR3 has 15 amino acids. The ends were cut back, 7 bases at V and 7 bases at J, with 20 bases in the middle. Germline values: CDR1 MNHEY, CDR2 SMNVEV (reference sequence). The CDR3 DNA sequence: TGTGCCAGCACACCCCGGGCCGGCTCCTGGAATGAGCAGTTCTTC. Translation: CASTPRAGSWNEQFF.

About this clonotype: At one of its ends the junction is not consistent with the germline gene, which may arise from a read error. The chain uses TRBV7-9 and TRBJ2-1; 10 bases are shared with TRBD1. Per germline, CDR1 SEHNR and CDR2 FQNEAQ (reference sequence). CDR3 length equals 13 residues. DNA for the CDR3: TGTGCCAGCAGCTTAGCGTACGGGACAGGGGCCCTCTTC. Translation gives CASSLAYGTGALF.

This clonotype was counted only a few times. The chain is built from TRBV7-2 and TRBJ1-5, with D possibly being TRBD1 (5 bases). V gave up 6 bases and J gave up 4 bases, with 22 bases separating them. The germline V gene has CDR1 SGHTA and CDR2 FQGNSA. This CDR3 has 17 amino acids. CDR3: CASSQYGSGLGNQPQHF. As DNA, the CDR3 is TGTGCCAGCAGTCAGTACGGTTCGGGACTAGGTAATCAGCCCCAGCATTTT.

The chain uses TRBV29-1 and TRBJ2-7; D remains ambiguous. The CDR3 has 12 residues. The germline V gene has CDR1 SQVTM and CDR2 ANQGSEA. V gave up 2 bases and J gave up 4 bases, with 9 bases separating them. The CDR3 DNA reads as TGCAGCGTTGAACAGGACGGGTACGAGCAGTACTTC. It specifies CSVEQDGYEQYF.

This clonotype was picked up one time. CDR3 sequence reads: CSAGPLITGELFF. The DNA of the CDR3 is TGCAGTGCGGGACCCTTGATTACCGGGGAGCTGTTTTTT. The chain uses TRBV20-1 and TRBJ2-2; D is perhaps TRBD1 or TRBD2 (5 bases each). Germline-derived CDR1 and CDR2 are DFQATT and SNEGSKA (reference sequence). CDR3 length: 13 amino acids. V gave up 6 bases and J gave up 5 bases, with 13 bases separating them.

This clonotype showed up just a few times. The rearrangement uses TRBV7-9 and TRBJ1-5; D is unclear. Per germline, CDR1 SEHNR and CDR2 FQNEAQ (reference sequence). The V end was cut by 0 bases, the J end by 1 base, with 19 bases between. The CDR3 totals 19 residues. The CDR3 region is CASSLALRPVRKSNQPQHF. In DNA form, the CDR3 reads TGTGCCAGCAGCTTAGCCCTCCGTCCGGTTAGGAAAAGCAATCAGCCCCAGCATTTT.